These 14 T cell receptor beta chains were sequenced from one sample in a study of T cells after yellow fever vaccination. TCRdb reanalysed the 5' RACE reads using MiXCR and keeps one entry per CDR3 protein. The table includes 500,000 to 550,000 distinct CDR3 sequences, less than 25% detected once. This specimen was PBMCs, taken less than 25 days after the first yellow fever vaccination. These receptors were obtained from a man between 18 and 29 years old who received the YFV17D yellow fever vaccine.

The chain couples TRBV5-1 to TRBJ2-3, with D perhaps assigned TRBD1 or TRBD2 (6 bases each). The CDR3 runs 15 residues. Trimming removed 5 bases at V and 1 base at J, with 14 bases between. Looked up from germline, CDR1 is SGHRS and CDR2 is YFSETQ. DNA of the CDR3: TGCGCCAGCAGTTACGGGGGCCCCGGCACAGATACGCAGTATTTT. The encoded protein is CASSYGGPGTDTQYF. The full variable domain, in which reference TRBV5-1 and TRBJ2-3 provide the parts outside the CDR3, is KAGVTQTPRYLIKTRGQQVTLSCSPISGHRSVSWYQQTPGQGLQFLFEYFSETQRNKGNFPGRFSGRQFSNSRSEMNVSTLELGDSALYLCASSYGGPGTDTQYFGPGTRLTVL.

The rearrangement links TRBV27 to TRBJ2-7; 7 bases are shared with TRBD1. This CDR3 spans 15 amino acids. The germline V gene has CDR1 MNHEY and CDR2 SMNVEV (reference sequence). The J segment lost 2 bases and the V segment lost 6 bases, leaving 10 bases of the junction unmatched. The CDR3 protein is CASSRFRDSPYEQYF. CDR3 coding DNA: TGTGCCAGCAGCCGTTTTCGGGACAGCCCCTACGAGCAGTACTTC.

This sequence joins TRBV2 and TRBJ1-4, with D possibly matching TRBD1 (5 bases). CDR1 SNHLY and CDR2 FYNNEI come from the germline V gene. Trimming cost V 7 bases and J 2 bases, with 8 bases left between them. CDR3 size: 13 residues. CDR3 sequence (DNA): TGTGCCAGCATGGGGCTGACTAATGAAAAACTGTTTTTT. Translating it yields CASMGLTNEKLFF. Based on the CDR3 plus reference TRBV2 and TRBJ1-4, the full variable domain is EPEVTQTPSHQVTQMGQEVILRCVPISNHLYFYWYRQILGQKVEFLVSFYNNEISEKSEIFDDQFSVERPDGSNFTLKIRSTKLEDSAMYFCASMGLTNEKLFFGSGTQLSVL.

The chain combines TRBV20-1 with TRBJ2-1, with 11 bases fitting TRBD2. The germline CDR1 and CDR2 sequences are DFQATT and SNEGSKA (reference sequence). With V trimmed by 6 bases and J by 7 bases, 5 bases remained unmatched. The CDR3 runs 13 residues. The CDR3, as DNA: TGCAGTGCCCCGACTAGCGGGGTTAATGAGCAGTTCTTC. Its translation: CSAPTSGVNEQFF.

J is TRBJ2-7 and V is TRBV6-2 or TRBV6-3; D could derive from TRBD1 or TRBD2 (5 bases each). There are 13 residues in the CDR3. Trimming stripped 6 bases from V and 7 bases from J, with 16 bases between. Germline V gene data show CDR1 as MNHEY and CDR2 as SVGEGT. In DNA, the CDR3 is TGTGCCAGCAGCACGGGACGTGTGTGGGAGCAGTACTTC. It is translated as CASSTGRVWEQYF.

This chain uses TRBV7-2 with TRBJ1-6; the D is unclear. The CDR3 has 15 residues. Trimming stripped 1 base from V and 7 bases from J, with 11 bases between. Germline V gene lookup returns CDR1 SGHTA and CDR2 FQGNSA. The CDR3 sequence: CASSLVGGENSPLHF. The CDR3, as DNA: TGTGCCAGCAGCTTAGTAGGTGGCGAGAATTCACCCCTCCACTTT.

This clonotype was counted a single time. The CDR3 DNA is TGTGCCAGCAGTACTTGGACAGCATCCCAAGAGACCCAGTACTTC. Protein sequence: CASSTWTASQETQYF. The chain links TRBV12-3 or TRBV12-4 to TRBJ2-5; weak D call: TRBD1 (6 bases). The CDR3 loop spans 15 amino acids. The V gene lost 5 bases and the J gene lost 1 base, with 14 bases spanning the gap.

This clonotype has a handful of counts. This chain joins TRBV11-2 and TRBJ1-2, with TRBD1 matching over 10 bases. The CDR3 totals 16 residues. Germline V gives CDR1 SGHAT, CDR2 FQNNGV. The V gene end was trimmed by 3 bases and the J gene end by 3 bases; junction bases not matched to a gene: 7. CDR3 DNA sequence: TGTGCCAGCAGCTTGACGACGGGACAGGGGCACTATGGCTACACCTTC. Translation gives CASSLTTGQGHYGYTF.

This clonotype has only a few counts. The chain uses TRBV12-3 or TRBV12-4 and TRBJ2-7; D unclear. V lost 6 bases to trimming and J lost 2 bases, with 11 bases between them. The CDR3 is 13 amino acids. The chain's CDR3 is CASSQTPPYEQYF. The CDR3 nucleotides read TGTGCCAGCAGCCAGACACCCCCCTACGAGCAGTACTTC.

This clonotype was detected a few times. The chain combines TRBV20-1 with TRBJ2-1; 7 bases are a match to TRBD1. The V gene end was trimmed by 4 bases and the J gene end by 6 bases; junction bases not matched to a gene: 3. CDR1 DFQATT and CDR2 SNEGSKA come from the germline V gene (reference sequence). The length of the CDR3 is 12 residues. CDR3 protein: CSAKQGSNEQFF. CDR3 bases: TGCAGTGCTAAACAGGGGAGCAATGAGCAGTTCTTC.

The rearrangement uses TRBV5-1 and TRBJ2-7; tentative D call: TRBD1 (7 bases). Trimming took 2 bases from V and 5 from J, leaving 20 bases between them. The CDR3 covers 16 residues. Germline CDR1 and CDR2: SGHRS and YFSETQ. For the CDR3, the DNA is TGCGCCAGCAGCTTTGGGGGGAGGATAGGGGGCGACGAGCAGTACTTC. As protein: CASSFGGRIGGDEQYF.

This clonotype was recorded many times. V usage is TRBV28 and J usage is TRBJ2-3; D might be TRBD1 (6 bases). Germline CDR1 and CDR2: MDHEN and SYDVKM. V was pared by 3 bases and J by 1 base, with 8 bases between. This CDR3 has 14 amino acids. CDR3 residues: CASSFTGRTDTQYF. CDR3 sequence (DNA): TGTGCCAGCAGTTTCACAGGGCGCACAGATACGCAGTATTTT.

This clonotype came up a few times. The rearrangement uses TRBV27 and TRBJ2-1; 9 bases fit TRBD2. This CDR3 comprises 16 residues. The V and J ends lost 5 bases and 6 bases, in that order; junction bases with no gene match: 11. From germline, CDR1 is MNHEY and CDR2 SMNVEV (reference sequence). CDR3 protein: CASSIIAGERINEQFF. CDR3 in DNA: TGTGCCAGCAGTATAATAGCGGGGGAGAGGATCAATGAGCAGTTCTTC.

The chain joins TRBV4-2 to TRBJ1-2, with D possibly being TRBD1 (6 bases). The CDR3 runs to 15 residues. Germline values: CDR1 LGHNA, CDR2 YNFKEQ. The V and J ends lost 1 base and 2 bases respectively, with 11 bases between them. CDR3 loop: CASSQARGGNYGYTF. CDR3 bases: TGTGCCAGCAGCCAAGCGAGAGGGGGGAACTATGGCTACACCTTC.